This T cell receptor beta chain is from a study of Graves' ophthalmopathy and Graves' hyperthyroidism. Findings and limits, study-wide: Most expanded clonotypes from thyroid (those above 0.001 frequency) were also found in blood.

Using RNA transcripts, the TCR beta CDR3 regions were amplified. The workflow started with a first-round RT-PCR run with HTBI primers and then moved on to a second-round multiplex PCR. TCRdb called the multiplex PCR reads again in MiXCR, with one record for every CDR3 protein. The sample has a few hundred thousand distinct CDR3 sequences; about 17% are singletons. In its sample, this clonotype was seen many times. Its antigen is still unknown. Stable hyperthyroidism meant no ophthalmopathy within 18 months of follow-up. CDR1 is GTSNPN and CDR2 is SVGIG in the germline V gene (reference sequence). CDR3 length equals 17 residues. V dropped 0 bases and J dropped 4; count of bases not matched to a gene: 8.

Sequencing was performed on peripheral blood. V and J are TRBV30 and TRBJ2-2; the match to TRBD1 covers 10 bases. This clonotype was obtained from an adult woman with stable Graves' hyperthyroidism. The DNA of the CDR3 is TGTGCCTGGAGTGTAAGGGACAGGGGCGGTAGCACCGGGGAGCTGTTTTTT. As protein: CAWSVRDRGGSTGELFF.